The 5 T cell receptor beta chains below all came from one sample that was sequenced in a study of Graves' ophthalmopathy and Graves' hyperthyroidism. As the template, RNA transcripts were used to amplify TCR beta CDR3 regions. Second-round multiplex PCR came after first-round RT-PCR with HTBI primers. TCRdb independently ran MiXCR on the multiplex PCR reads; one entry per CDR3 protein. Among over 150,000 distinct CDR3 sequences listed, roughly two fifths were seen once. Sequenced input: peripheral blood. The receptors here all came from a middle-aged woman with Graves' ophthalmopathy.

There are many counts of this clonotype. The chain couples TRBV28 to TRBJ1-5; D may be TRBD1 (5 bases). Germline V CDR1 and CDR2: MDHEN, SYDVKM. The CDR3 covers 16 residues. Trimming took off 5 bases at V and 4 bases at J, with 18 bases between the two ends. The DNA of the CDR3 is TGTGCCAGCAGTCCCCCTGGGACGGGAGGAAATCAGCCCCAGCATTTT. It yields the protein CASSPPGTGGNQPQHF.

The rearrangement links TRBV6-2 or TRBV6-3 to TRBJ1-1; D not resolved. V was pared by 2 bases and J by 3 bases, with 13 bases between. This CDR3 is 15 amino acids long. Per germline, CDR1 MNHEY and CDR2 SVGEGT. The CDR3 nucleotides are TGTGCCAGCAGTTACGTCGGCGTGCGGTACACTGAAGCTTTCTTT. Amino acids: CASSYVGVRYTEAFF.

The chain couples TRBV28 to TRBJ2-5; D possibly corresponds to TRBD1 (6 bases). The V and J ends lost 8 bases and 0 bases respectively, with 10 bases between them. Germline V gene sequence: CDR1 MDHEN, CDR2 SYDVKM. The CDR3 length is 13 residues. The CDR3 spells CASLGQNQETQYF. The CDR3 DNA follows: TGTGCCAGCCTCGGACAGAACCAAGAGACCCAGTACTTC.

This clonotype was detected many times. The chain employs TRBV13 and TRBJ1-1, with a weak D call TRBD1 (5 bases). CDR3 length: 13 residues. Germline CDR1 reads PRHDT; CDR2 reads FYEKMQ (reference sequence). V lost 5 bases, J lost 7 bases, and 14 bases lay in between. This chain's CDR3 is CASSRRDGDEAFF. The CDR3 nucleotides read TGTGCCAGCAGCCGCAGGGACGGGGATGAAGCTTTCTTT.

This chain uses TRBV6-2 or TRBV6-3 with TRBJ1-1; D is possibly TRBD1 (5 bases). Germline CDR1 is MNHEY and CDR2 is SVGEGT. The ends were cut back, 1 base at V and 4 bases at J, with 10 bases in the middle. CDR3 length equals 14 residues. DNA of the CDR3: TGTGCCAGCAGTTACTTTGGGGGAGGCACTGAAGCTTTCTTT. Amino acids: CASSYFGGGTEAFF.